This T cell receptor (beta chain) was profiled in a study of cytomegalovirus exposure and HLA in healthy donors. This CDR3 comprises 13 residues. Looked up from germline, CDR1 is SGHRS and CDR2 is YFSETQ. J gave up 5 bases and V 4 bases, and 5 bases lay outside the gene matches. In regard to this clone: Its specificity is unknown.

In the PCR, 60 Vbeta and 13 Jbeta primers were used. Clones were read by immunoSEQ multiplex PCR, and TCRdb kept only the in-frame ones, dropping some. Among 76,000 or so clones listed, around 70% were seen once. Study-wide results and limits: For most TCR sequences rarity was the rule, although some public TCRs occurred in many donors.

There were likely unrecorded immune exposures, though donors were nominally healthy when sampled. The V and J genes are TRBV5-1 and TRBJ2-7; 8 bases match TRBD1. This sequence originates from a woman in her thirties or forties in good health and CMV-seropositive. The sample was PBMCs. The CDR3 loop is CASSPDRAHEQYF. Written as DNA, the CDR3 is TGCGCCAGCAGCCCGGACAGGGCGCACGAGCAGTACTTC.